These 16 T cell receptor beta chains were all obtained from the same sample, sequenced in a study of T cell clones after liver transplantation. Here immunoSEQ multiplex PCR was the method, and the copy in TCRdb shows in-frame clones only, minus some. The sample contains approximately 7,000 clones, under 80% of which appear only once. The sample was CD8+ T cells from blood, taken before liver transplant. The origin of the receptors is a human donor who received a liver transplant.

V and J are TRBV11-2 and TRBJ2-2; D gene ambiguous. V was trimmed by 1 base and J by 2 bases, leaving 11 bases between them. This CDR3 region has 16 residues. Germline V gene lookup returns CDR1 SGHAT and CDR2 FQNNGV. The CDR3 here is CASSLVSSPNTGELFF. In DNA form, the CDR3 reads TGTGCCAGCAGCTTAGTTTCTTCCCCCAACACCGGGGAGCTGTTTTTT. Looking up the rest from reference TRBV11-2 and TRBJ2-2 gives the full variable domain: EAGVAQSPRYKIIEKRQSVAFWCNPISGHATLYWYQQILGQGPKLLIQFQNNGVVDDSQLPKDRFSAERLKGVDSTLKIQPAKLEDSAVYLCASSLVSSPNTGELFFGEGSRLTVL.

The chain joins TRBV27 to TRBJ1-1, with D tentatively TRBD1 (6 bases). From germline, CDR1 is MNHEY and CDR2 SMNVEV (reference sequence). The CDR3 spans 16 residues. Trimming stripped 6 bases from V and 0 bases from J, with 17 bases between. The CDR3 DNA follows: TGTGCCAGCAGGAATCCCACAGGGAATGTGAACACTGAAGCTTTCTTT. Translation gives CASRNPTGNVNTEAFF.

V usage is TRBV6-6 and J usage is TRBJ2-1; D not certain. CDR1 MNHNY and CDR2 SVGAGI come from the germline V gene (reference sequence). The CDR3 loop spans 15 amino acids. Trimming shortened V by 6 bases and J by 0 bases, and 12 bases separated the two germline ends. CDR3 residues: CASSPLDSSYNEQFF. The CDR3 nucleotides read TGTGCCAGCAGCCCACTCGATAGCTCCTACAATGAGCAGTTCTTC.

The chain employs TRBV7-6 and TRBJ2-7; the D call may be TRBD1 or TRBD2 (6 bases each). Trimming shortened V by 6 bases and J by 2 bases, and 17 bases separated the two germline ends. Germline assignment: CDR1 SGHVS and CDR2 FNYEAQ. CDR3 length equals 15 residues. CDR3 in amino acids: CASSPAEGVAYEQYF. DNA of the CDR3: TGTGCCAGCAGTCCCGCGGAGGGGGTCGCCTACGAGCAGTACTTC.

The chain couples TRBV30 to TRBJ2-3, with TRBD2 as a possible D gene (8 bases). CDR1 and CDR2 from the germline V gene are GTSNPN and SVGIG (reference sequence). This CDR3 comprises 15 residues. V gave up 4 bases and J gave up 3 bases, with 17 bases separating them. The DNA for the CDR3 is TGTGCCTGGACCTCGGGAGGGGGCCGTACAGATACGCAGTATTTT. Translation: CAWTSGGGRTDTQYF.

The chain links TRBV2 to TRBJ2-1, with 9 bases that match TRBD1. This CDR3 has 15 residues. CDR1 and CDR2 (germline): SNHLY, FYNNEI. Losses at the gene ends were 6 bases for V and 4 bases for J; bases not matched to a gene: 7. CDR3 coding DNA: TGTGCCAGCAGGAAACAGGGGGCACGGTACAATGAGCAGTTCTTC. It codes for CASRKQGARYNEQFF.

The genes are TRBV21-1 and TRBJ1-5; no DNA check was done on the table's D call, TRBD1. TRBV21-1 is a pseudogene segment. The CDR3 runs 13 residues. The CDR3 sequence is CASFLKAGQPQHF. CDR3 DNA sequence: TGTGCCAGCTTTCTAAAGGCAGGTCAGCCCCAGCATTTT.

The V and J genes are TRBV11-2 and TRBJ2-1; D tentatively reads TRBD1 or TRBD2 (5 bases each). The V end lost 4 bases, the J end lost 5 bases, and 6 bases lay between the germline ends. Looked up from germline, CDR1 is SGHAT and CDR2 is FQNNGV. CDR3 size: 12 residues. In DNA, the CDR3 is TGTGCCAGCAGCTGGGGGAACAATGAGCAGTTCTTC. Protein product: CASSWGNNEQFF.

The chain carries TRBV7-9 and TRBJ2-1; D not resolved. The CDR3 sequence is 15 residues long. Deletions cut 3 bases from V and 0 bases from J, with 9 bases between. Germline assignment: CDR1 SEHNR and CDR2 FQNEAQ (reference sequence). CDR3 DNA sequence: TGTGCCAGCAGCTTGGTGGGGAACTCCTACAATGAGCAGTTCTTC. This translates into CASSLVGNSYNEQFF.

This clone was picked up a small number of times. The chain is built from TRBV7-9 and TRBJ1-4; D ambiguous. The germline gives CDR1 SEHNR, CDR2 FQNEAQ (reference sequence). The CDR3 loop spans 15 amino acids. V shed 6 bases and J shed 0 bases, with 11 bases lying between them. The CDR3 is CASRPKDATNEKLFF. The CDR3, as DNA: TGTGCCAGCAGGCCCAAGGATGCAACTAATGAAAAACTGTTTTTT.

CDR3 residues: CSVLIPQGKAFF. The CDR3 DNA reads as TGCAGCGTTCTGATACCACAGGGGAAAGCTTTCTTT. The V and J genes are TRBV29-1 and TRBJ1-1; 7 bases are shared with TRBD1. Looked up from germline, CDR1 is SQVTM and CDR2 is ANQGSEA. The V gene end was trimmed by 5 bases and the J gene end by 9 bases; junction bases not matched to a gene: 9. The CDR3 covers 12 residues.

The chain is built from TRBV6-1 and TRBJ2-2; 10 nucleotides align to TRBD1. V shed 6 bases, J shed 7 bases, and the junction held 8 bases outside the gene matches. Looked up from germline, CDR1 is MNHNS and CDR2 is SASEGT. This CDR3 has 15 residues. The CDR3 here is CASRGRQGAGGELFF. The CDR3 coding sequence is TGTGCCAGCAGAGGTAGACAGGGGGCGGGCGGGGAGCTGTTTTTT.

The CDR3 protein is CASSDRQGLIEKLFF. CDR3 sequence (DNA): TGTGCCAGCAGTGATAGGCAGGGTTTAATTGAAAAACTGTTTTTT. The V gene is TRBV2, the J gene TRBJ1-4; possibly TRBD1 for D (5 bases). This CDR3 has 15 amino acids. The V gene's germline CDR1 is SNHLY and CDR2 FYNNEI. Trimming removed 3 bases at V and 7 bases at J, with 15 bases between.

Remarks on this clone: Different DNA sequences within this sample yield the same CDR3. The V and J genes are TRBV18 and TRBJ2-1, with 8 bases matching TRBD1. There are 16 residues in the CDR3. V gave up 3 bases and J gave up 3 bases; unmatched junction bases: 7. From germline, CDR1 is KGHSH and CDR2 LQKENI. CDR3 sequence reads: CASSPSGTGGYNEQFF. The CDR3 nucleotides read TGTGCCAGCTCACCGTCTGGCACAGGGGGCTACAATGAGCAGTTCTTC.

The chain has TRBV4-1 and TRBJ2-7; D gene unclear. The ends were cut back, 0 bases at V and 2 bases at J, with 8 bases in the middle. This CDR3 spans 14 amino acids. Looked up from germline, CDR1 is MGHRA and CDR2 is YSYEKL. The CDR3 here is CASSQDLSAYEQYV. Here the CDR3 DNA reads TGCGCCAGCAGCCAAGATCTTTCCGCCTACGAGCAGTACGTC.

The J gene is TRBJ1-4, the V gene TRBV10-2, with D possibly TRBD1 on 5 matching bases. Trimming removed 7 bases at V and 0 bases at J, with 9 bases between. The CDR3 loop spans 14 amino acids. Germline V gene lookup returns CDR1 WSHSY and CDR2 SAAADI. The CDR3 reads CASTDSATNEKLFF. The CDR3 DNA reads TGCGCCAGCACCGACAGTGCAACTAATGAAAAACTGTTTTTT.